This paragraph covers one T cell receptor (beta chain) sequence. This record belongs to a study of Ad26.COV2.S vaccination and SARS-CoV-2 variants. Across the whole study: The Ad26.COV2.S arm of the COV1001 trial was where the donor was placed. Recipients of Ad26.COV2.S got it intramuscularly, once or twice 56 days apart.

This CDR3 comprises 13 residues. Trimming left V 5 bases short and J 4 bases short, with 14 bases between. CDR1 and CDR2 (germline): GTSNPN, SVGIG (reference sequence). Repertoires were generated with immunoSEQ multiplex PCR, while TCRdb's copy carries only in-frame clones and drops some. The data show approximately 450,000 clones, approximately 90% seen once. As for treatment: 15 to 20 received Ad26.COV2.S at low or high dose, single or two shots; 5 received placebo; per-sample allocation not given. Samples analyzed were those drawn on day 63 after the first vaccine or placebo injection. Expressing Wuhan-strain SARS-CoV-2 spike, an Ad26 vector served as the vaccine.

The chain employs TRBV30 and TRBJ1-1, with D possibly TRBD1 on 6 matching bases. The TCR comes from a person aged 18-65 years who received the Ad26.COV2.S COVID-19 vaccine or a placebo. Sequenced material: peripheral blood, taken in a trial of Ad26.COV2.S vaccine versus placebo. The CDR3 DNA reads TGTGCCTGGGCAGGGGATTTATTCACTGAAGCTTTCTTT. As protein: CAWAGDLFTEAFF.